This T cell receptor beta chain was captured by sequencing in a study of cytomegalovirus exposure and HLA in healthy donors. General observations from the study: Accounts indicate the classifier identified cytomegalovirus status with strong specificity and sensitivity. An analysis was carried out at a later point. It showed that HLA-associated TCR beta chains were more clonally expanded than equally common non-associated chains. In vitro assays verified that three CMV-associated chains recognized CMV antigens specifically.

Donors showed nominal health when sampled, although they likely had unrecorded immune exposures. The PCR was carried out with 60 Vbeta primers and 13 Jbeta primers. This table comes from immunoSEQ multiplex PCR, and its TCRdb copy is limited to in-frame clones, with some not included. The sample has 65,000 to 85,000 clones, approximately 90% seen once. Trimming took off 11 bases at V and 0 bases at J, with 8 bases between the two ends. The CDR3 loop spans 12 amino acids. CDR1 is MNHEY and CDR2 is SVGAGI in the germline V gene. This clone appeared a few times. No antigen is known for it. This chain joins TRBV6-5 and TRBJ1-3; D possibly corresponds to TRBD1 (6 bases). What was sequenced was PBMCs. The sequence was collected from a woman under 40 in good health and CMV-seronegative. In DNA, the CDR3 is TGTGCCTCCAGGGGCTCTGGAAACACCATATATTTT. Residues: CASRGSGNTIYF.